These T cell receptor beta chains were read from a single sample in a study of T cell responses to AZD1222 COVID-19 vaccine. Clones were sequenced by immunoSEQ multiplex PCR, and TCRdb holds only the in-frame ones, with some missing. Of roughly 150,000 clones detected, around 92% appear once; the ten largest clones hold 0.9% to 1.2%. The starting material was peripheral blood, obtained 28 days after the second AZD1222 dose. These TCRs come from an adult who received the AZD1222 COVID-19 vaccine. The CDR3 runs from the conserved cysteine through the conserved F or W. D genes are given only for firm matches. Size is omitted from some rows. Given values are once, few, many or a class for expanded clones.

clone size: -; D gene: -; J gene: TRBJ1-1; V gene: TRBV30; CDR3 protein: CAWSRGNGGAGEAFF
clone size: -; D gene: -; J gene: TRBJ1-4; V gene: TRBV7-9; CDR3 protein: CASSSNHGEKLFF
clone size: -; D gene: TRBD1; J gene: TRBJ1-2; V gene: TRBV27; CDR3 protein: CASSTGTGFGYTF
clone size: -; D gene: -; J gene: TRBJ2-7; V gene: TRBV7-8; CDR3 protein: CASSLGGAEQYF
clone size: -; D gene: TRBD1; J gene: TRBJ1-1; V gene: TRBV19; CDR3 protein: CASGQGYTEAFF
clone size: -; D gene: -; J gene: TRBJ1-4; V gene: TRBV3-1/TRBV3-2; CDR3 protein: CASSLTKVLLGGRLANEKLFF
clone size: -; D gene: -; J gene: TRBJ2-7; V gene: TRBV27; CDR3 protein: CASSPQGIDYEQYF
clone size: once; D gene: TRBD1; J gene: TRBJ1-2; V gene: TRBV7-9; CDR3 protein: CASSLVGGQGNYGYTF
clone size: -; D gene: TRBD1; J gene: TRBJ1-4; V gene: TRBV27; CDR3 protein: CASGGQLGREKLFF
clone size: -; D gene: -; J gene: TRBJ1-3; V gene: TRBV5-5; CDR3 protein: CASSWRGFYGNTIYF
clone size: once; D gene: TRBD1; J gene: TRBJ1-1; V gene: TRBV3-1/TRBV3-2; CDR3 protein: CASSLGTGWGTEAFF
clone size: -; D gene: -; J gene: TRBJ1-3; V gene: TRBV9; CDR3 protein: CASSDAGGNTIYF
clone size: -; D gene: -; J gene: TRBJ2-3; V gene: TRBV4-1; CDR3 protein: CASSAGGGDTQYF